One T cell receptor (beta chain) is described in this entry. The diagnoses drew upon clinical symptoms, serum thyroxine and TRAb, thyroid ultrasound and orbital computed tomography. Fresh 10 ml peripheral blood yielded PBMCs. The sample belongs to a study of T cells in Graves' hyperthyroidism and ophthalmopathy. There were TCR beta CDR3 regions amplified from RNA transcripts. Using the HTBI primer set, a first-round RT-PCR was run on the TCR CDR3. A single record per CDR3 protein comes from TCRdb applying MiXCR to the multiplex PCR reads. The table lists hundreds of thousands of distinct CDR3 sequences, roughly 21% of them singletons, with approximately 50% in the top ten. The CDR3 is made up of 14 amino acids. The germline V and J ends were trimmed by 2 bases and 0 bases, with 8 bases remaining between them. Germline V gene sequence: CDR1 MNHEY, CDR2 SVGAGI.

Material for sequencing was blood. This sequence was found in a man aged 35 to 55 with Graves' ophthalmopathy. The V and J genes are TRBV6-5 and TRBJ2-7; D is perhaps TRBD1 or TRBD2 (5 bases each). As DNA, the CDR3 is TGTGCCAGCAGTTACGCTGGGGGCTCCTACGAGCAGTACTTC. It translates to CASSYAGGSYEQYF.